These 22 T cell receptor beta chains originate from one sample sequenced in a study of OX40 agonist ivuxolimab in advanced cancers. Using immunoSEQ multiplex PCR, the repertoire was profiled, and TCRdb retains in-frame clones only, with some absent. The repertoire includes about 45,000 clones, 80% of them detected once, and around 5% sits in the top ten. Sequences were derived from CD4+ or CD8+ T cells sorted from blood, sampled in a trial of the OX40 agonist ivuxolimab. The receptors here all came from an adult with an advanced solid tumor such as melanoma, head and neck, liver or kidney cancer.

Points on this clone: Other DNA sequences of this sample code for an identical CDR3. This sequence joins TRBV5-1 and TRBJ2-1; 8 positions agree with TRBD1. After removal of 0 bases from V and 6 bases from J, the junction contained 2 bases not matched to a gene. CDR1 and CDR2 from the germline V gene are SGHRS and YFSETQ. The CDR3 has 14 residues. CDR3 residues: CASSLGTGSNEQFF. For the CDR3, the DNA is TGCGCCAGCAGCTTGGGGACAGGGAGCAATGAGCAGTTCTTC.

The chain joins TRBV5-4 to TRBJ2-1; 7 bases are a match to TRBD2. J was trimmed by 4 bases and V by 4 bases; bases with no gene match: 11. This CDR3 has 16 residues. The germline V gene has CDR1 SGHNT and CDR2 YYREEE (reference sequence). The CDR3: CASSPSGSGVYNEQFF. CDR3 nucleotide sequence: TGTGCCAGCAGCCCCTCGGGAAGCGGGGTATACAATGAGCAGTTCTTC.

This rearrangement joins TRBV7-9 to TRBJ1-1; D uncertain. The germline V gene has CDR1 SEHNR and CDR2 FQNEAQ (reference sequence). The germline V and J ends were trimmed by 6 bases and 8 bases, with 13 bases remaining between them. CDR3 length: 12 amino acids. This CDR3 is CASRRDNSEAFF. The CDR3 region has the DNA TGTGCCAGCAGACGCGACAATTCGGAAGCTTTCTTT.

The rearrangement uses TRBV19 and TRBJ2-7; 12 nucleotides align to TRBD1. The ends lost 9 bases at V and 6 bases at J; junction bases unmatched: 12. The germline V gene encodes CDR1 LNHDA and CDR2 SQIVND (reference sequence). The CDR3 spans 15 residues. This CDR3 is CASSDPGQGAREQYF. The CDR3 nucleotides are TGTGCCAGCTCAGATCCGGGACAGGGGGCGCGCGAGCAGTACTTC. Looking up the rest from reference TRBV19 and TRBJ2-7 gives the full variable domain: DGGITQSPKYLFRKEGQNVTLSCEQNLNHDAMYWYRQDPGQGLRLIYYSQIVNDFQKGDIAEGYSVSREKKESFPLTVTSAQKNPTAFYLCASSDPGQGAREQYFGPGTRLTVT.

This clone was counted once. The chain couples TRBV28 to TRBJ2-7; D gene ambiguous. The germline gives CDR1 MDHEN, CDR2 SYDVKM. The length of the CDR3 is 12 residues. Trimming pared 2 bases from V and 4 bases from J, leaving 6 bases between. CDR3 in amino acids: CASSLSRYEQYF. The CDR3 DNA reads TGTGCCAGCAGTTTAAGCAGGTACGAGCAGTACTTC.

This clone has just a few counts. V and J are TRBV4-1 and TRBJ2-3, with 7 bases that match TRBD2. The V gene's germline CDR1 is MGHRA and CDR2 YSYEKL. The CDR3 is 18 residues long. Trimming cost V 4 bases and J 2 bases; bases outside gene matches: 15. The CDR3 DNA follows: TGCGCCAGCAGCCTCCGACAATGGGCGGGAGAGACCACAGATACGCAGTATTTT. Protein sequence: CASSLRQWAGETTDTQYF.

The V call is TRBV5-1, the J call TRBJ2-2, with D possibly matching TRBD2 (6 bases). V lost 5 bases to trimming and J lost 6 bases, with 17 bases between them. Germline V CDR1 and CDR2: SGHRS, YFSETQ. This CDR3 comprises 15 residues. The chain's CDR3 is CASRRRTGAAGELFF. The CDR3 bases are TGCGCCAGCAGACGGAGGACGGGAGCTGCCGGGGAGCTGTTTTTT.

This sequence joins TRBV5-1 and TRBJ2-5; 7 bases match TRBD2. The CDR3 extends over 14 amino acids. Germline V gene sequence: CDR1 SGHRS, CDR2 YFSETQ. V lost 4 bases, J lost 2 bases, and 5 bases stayed unmatched. The CDR3 nucleotides read TGCGCCAGCAGCCCCGGGACTACTCAAGAGACCCAGTACTTC. Amino acids: CASSPGTTQETQYF.

The CDR3 nucleotides read TGTGCCAGCAGCTTGTTAGGGACAGGGGATGTTGAAGCTTTCTTT. Translated: CASSLLGTGDVEAFF. The J gene is TRBJ1-1, the V gene TRBV5-6; 10 nucleotides agree with TRBD1. Germline CDR1 and CDR2: SGHDT and YYEEEE. J gave up 7 bases and V 1 base, and 7 bases lay outside the gene matches. The CDR3 extends over 15 amino acids. Full variable domain (remainder filled in from reference TRBV5-6 and TRBJ1-1): DAGVTQSPTHLIKTRGQQVTLRCSPKSGHDTVSWYQQALGQGPQFIFQYYEEEERQRGNFPDRFSGHQFPNYSSELNVNALLLGDSALYLCASSLLGTGDVEAFFGQGTRLTVV.

The chain employs TRBV5-1 and TRBJ2-7; no clear D gene. V was clipped by 2 bases and J by 9 bases, with 18 bases between them. Germline V CDR1 and CDR2: SGHRS, YFSETQ. The length of the CDR3 is 14 residues. Here the CDR3 DNA reads TGCGCCAGCAGCTTTTCAAGGGCCAGCGATACGCAGTACTTC. Translated, it gives CASSFSRASDTQYF.

The chain carries TRBV10-1 and TRBJ2-1, with 10 bases identical to TRBD2. Germline V gene lookup returns CDR1 WNHNN and CDR2 SYGVQD (reference sequence). The CDR3 is made up of 16 amino acids. Trimming at V came to 5 bases and at J to 1 base, leaving 5 bases not matched to a gene. CDR3 sequence: CASSSSGSFSYNEQFF. CDR3 nucleotide sequence: TGCGCCAGCAGTTCTAGCGGGAGTTTTTCCTACAATGAGCAGTTCTTC.

The V gene is TRBV6-5, the J gene TRBJ2-5; D uncertain. Germline lookup yields CDR1 MNHEY and CDR2 SVGAGI. V was cut by 8 bases and J by 2 bases, with 15 bases left in between. This CDR3 contains 14 residues. The CDR3 is CASRLYVSQETQYF. The DNA of the CDR3 is TGTGCCAGCCGGCTTTACGTCAGTCAAGAGACCCAGTACTTC.

The V call is TRBV6-5, the J call TRBJ1-2; D not certain. Germline V gene lookup returns CDR1 MNHEY and CDR2 SVGAGI. The CDR3 loop spans 13 amino acids. Trimming removed 5 bases at V and 2 bases at J, with 9 bases between. The CDR3, as DNA: TGTGCCAGCAGTCCGGACCGAAACTATGGCTACACCTTC. This sequence encodes CASSPDRNYGYTF.

This clone was seen a handful of times. The chain is built from TRBV10-3 and TRBJ2-2; D unclear. The CDR3 runs to 14 residues. Trimming removed 3 bases from V and 3 bases from J, with 8 bases in between. Germline CDR1 and CDR2: ENHRY and SYGVKD. CDR3 coding DNA: TGTGCCATCAGTGATCACGATTACACCGGGGAGCTGTTTTTT. As protein: CAISDHDYTGELFF.

The chain joins TRBV11-1 to TRBJ2-1; 7 bases agree with TRBD1. Looked up from germline, CDR1 is SGHAT and CDR2 is FQDESV (reference sequence). CDR3 length equals 15 residues. The V gene end was trimmed by 4 bases and the J gene end by 7 bases; junction bases not matched to a gene: 10. CDR3 amino acids: CASSSSWDSRNEQFF. The CDR3 nucleotides read TGTGCCAGCAGCTCTTCTTGGGACAGCCGAAATGAGCAGTTCTTC.

This clone was found a few times. The chain combines TRBV28 with TRBJ2-1; possibly TRBD1 for D (5 bases). The length of the CDR3 is 22 residues. CDR1 and CDR2 (germline): MDHEN, SYDVKM. Trimming cost V 2 bases and J 4 bases, with 33 bases left between them. The CDR3 DNA reads as TGTGCCAGCAGTTTAGGATACCAATTGACGGCTCGGACAACGGTTAAATACAATGAGCAGTTCTTC. Its protein is CASSLGYQLTARTTVKYNEQFF.

This sequence joins TRBV5-1 and TRBJ1-5; maybe TRBD1 (5 bases). Per the germline V gene, CDR1 is SGHRS and CDR2 is YFSETQ. CDR3 length equals 15 residues. V lost 3 bases, J lost 6 bases, and 16 bases lay in between. The DNA for the CDR3 is TGCGCCAGCAGCTACGACGGGACTCGGGGTCAGCCCCAGCATTTT. Protein product: CASSYDGTRGQPQHF.

The rearrangement uses TRBV11-2 and TRBJ2-1; unclear D gene. The V gene's germline CDR1 is SGHAT and CDR2 FQNNGV. CDR3 length: 13 amino acids. Trimming shortened V by 2 bases and J by 4 bases, and 6 bases separated the two germline ends. CDR3 bases: TGTGCCAGCAGCTTACTATATTACAATGAGCAGTTCTTC. Amino acids: CASSLLYYNEQFF.

This clone showed up just a few times. Other DNA sequences from this sample encode an identical CDR3 as well. J is TRBJ1-3 and V is TRBV9, with D uncertain. Germline V gene lookup returns CDR1 SGDLS and CDR2 YYNGEE. The germline V and J ends were trimmed by 3 bases and 0 bases, with 7 bases remaining between them. The CDR3 totals 14 residues. CDR3 sequence (DNA): TGTGCCAGCAGCGCTGACAACTCTGGAAACACCATATATTTT. Protein product: CASSADNSGNTIYF.

The chain has TRBV4-2 and TRBJ2-7, with 8 bases fitting TRBD2. The CDR3 sequence is 15 residues long. Losses at the gene ends were 4 bases for V and 0 bases for J; bases not matched to a gene: 5. Germline loops: CDR1 LGHNA, CDR2 YNFKEQ. CDR3 coding DNA: TGTGCCAGCAGCCGGATAAGCGGGAGCTCCTACGAGCAGTACTTC. This encodes CASSRISGSSYEQYF.

A few counts support this clone. The rearrangement links TRBV27 to TRBJ2-1, with D possibly being TRBD2 (6 bases). This CDR3 contains 16 residues. Trimming removed 5 bases from V and 4 bases from J, with 18 bases in between. The germline gives CDR1 MNHEY, CDR2 SMNVEV (reference sequence). This CDR3 reads CASSPFDAGRYNEQFF. In DNA, the CDR3 is TGTGCCAGCAGTCCCTTTGATGCGGGACGGTACAATGAGCAGTTCTTC.

The V call is TRBV18, the J call TRBJ2-5; the match to TRBD1 covers 8 bases. CDR3 length equals 15 residues. Germline CDR1 and CDR2: KGHSH and LQKENI. Trimming cost V 8 bases and J 1 base; bases outside gene matches: 9. DNA for the CDR3: TGTGCCAGCGCTACAGGGGGTTTTCTCCAAGAGACCCAGTACTTC. Its translation: CASATGGFLQETQYF.